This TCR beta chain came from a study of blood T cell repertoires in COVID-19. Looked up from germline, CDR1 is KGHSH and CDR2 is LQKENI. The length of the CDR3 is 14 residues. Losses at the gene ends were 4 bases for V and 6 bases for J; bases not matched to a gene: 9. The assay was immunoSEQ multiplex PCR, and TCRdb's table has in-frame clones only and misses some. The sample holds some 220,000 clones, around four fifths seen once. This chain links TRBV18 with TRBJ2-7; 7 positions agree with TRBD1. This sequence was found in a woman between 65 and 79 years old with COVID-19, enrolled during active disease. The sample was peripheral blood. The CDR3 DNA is TGTGCCAGCTCACTACAGGGGTTTAAGGGCGAGCAGTACTTC. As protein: CASSLQGFKGEQYF.